This T cell receptor beta chain is drawn from a study of CXCR3-negative and CXCR3-positive naive CD8 T cells. CDR1 is MNHNS, CDR2 SASEGT, per germline. CDR3 size: 15 residues. General study results and limits: Memory CD8+ cells showed much lower diversity, while both naive subsets were comparably high. For the naive subsets, surface CD5 was similar, and TCR strength was inferred from TRB CDR3 properties. TRBV-TRBJ usage was alike in naive CXCR3-negative and CXCR3-positive cells but differed in memory cells.

The libraries of TRB cDNA were constructed through 5' RACE using UMI labels. For each CDR3 protein, TCRdb gives one entry from its re-call of the 5' RACE reads, without DNA. The sample table sets out 45,000 to 55,000 distinct CDR3 sequences. To note about this clonotype: The antigen remains unidentified.

The chain uses TRBV6-1 and TRBJ2-1; TCRdb indicates TRBD2, and absent DNA this call remains unverified. This sequence was found in a human donor in good health. Some clones in this sample may be carry-over from other donors' samples. Material: memory CD8+ T cells from blood. CDR3 in amino acids: CASSLSGGEYNEQFF.